This T cell receptor (beta chain) derives from a study of cytomegalovirus exposure and HLA in healthy donors. In the case of this clone: Its target is unknown.

The CDR3 has 14 residues. Germline V gives CDR1 LNHDA, CDR2 SQIVND (reference sequence). The V gene end was trimmed by 8 bases and the J gene end by 8 bases; junction bases not matched to a gene: 14. Study-level findings and limits: According to a later analysis, donors in an Asian-associated ancestry cluster reportedly had fewer N-insertions than the roughly 660-donor mean. Sequencing had likely introduced a cluster of highly shared sequence variants as an artifact.

The PCR made use of 60 Vbeta and 13 Jbeta primers. Per the authors' pipeline: In a later analysis, some 10 million of tens of millions of unique beta chains occurred in at least two donors. The data were produced by immunoSEQ multiplex PCR, yet TCRdb's version contains in-frame clones alone and is incomplete. From that table come the V and J calls and clone size; the DNA was used to work out D and trimming. Its clone listing holds tens of thousands of clones. The chain couples TRBV19 to TRBJ1-2; 7 nucleotides agree with TRBD1. This receptor was obtained from a male donor in good health and CMV-seropositive. The sample comprised PBMCs. CDR3: CASDSATGPIGYTF. The CDR3 DNA follows: TGTGCCAGTGATTCTGCGACAGGGCCAATAGGCTACACCTTC.